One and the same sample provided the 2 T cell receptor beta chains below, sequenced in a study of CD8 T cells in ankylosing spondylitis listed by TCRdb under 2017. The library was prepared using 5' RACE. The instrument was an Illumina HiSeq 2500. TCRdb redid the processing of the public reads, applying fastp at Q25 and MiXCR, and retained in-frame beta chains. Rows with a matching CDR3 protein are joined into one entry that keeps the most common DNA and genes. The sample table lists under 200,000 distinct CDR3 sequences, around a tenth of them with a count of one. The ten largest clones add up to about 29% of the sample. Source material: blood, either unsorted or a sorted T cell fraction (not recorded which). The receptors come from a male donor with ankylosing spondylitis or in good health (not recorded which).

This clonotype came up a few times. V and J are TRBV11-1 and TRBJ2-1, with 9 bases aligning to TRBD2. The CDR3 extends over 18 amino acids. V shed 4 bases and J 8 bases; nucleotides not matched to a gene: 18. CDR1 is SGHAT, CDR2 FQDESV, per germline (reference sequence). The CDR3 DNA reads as TGTGCCAGCAGCTCGGTCCTCCTCACTAGCGGGTCGTCATATGAGCAGTTCTTC. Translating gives CASSSVLLTSGSSYEQFF.

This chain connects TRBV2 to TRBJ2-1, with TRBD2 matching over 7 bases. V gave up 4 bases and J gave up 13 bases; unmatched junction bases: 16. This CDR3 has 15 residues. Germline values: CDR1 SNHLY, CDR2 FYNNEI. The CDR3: CASSGTLGLPKSQFF. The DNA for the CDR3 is TGTGCCAGCAGTGGGACCCTGGGACTACCAAAATCTCAGTTCTTC.